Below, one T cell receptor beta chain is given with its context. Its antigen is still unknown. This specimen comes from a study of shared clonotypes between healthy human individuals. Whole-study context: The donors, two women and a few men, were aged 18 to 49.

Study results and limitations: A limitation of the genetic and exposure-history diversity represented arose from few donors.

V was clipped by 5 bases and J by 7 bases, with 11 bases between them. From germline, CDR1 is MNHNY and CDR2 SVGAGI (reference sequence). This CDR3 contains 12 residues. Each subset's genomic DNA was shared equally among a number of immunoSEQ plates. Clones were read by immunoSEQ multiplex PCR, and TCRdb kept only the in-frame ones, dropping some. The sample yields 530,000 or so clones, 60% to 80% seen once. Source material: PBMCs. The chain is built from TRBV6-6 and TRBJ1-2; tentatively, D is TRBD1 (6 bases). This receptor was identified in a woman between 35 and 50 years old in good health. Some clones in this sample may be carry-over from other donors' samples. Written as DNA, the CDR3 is TGTGCCAGCAGTACAGGGTCGGGTGGCTACACCTTC. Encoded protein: CASSTGSGGYTF.